These 28 T cell receptor beta chains share one sample of origin, sequenced in a study of regulatory T cells in long-lasting Graves disease (dated by TCRdb to the early 2020s). Receptor libraries were prepared by multiplex PCR. Sequenced using an Illumina HiSeq 4000. To build TCR beta libraries, CDR3 regions were amplified by Arm-PCR using iRepertoire HTBI primers. Through fastp at Q25 and MiXCR, TCRdb rebuilt clones from the public reads, retaining in-frame beta chains. Records with the same CDR3 protein are collapsed into one entry carrying the most frequent genes and DNA. Recorded for this sample are around 400,000 distinct CDR3 sequences; 20% to 25% of them occurred a single time. Around 30% of the sample rests with the top ten. Per the publication, the time point label means: persistent/refractory GD, antithyroid drugs over 5 years with positive TRAb. For both TCR sequencing and RNA sequencing, RNA was extracted from PBMCs using TRIzol.

The sequences come from peripheral blood mononuclear cells (PBMCs), collected when the disease was refractory, from a patient treated with antithyroid drugs. Source of these receptors: a woman aged 40 to 50 with Graves disease. Donor details come from another sample of the same person, matched by shared clones.

This clonotype was seen ten or more times. The genes are TRBV11-1 and TRBJ2-5; 13 positions agree with TRBD2. Germline trimming cut 3 bases from V and 5 bases from J; bases unmatched to any gene: 9. CDR1 is SGHAT and CDR2 is FQDESV in the germline V gene (reference sequence). The CDR3 runs to 17 residues. The CDR3 DNA reads TGTGCCAGCAGCTTTTTTGGACTAGCGGGAGTTCTGGAGACCCAGTACTTC. Its protein is CASSFFGLAGVLETQYF.

This clonotype was recorded many times. The rearrangement uses TRBV25-1 and TRBJ1-1, with no clear D. CDR1 and CDR2 (germline): MGHDK, SYGVNS. Trimming left V 6 bases short and J 0 bases short, with 17 bases between. This CDR3 is 16 amino acids long. The CDR3 here is CASSRTFFGMNTEAFF. CDR3 nucleotide sequence: TGTGCCAGCAGCAGGACTTTCTTTGGGATGAACACTGAAGCTTTCTTT.

This clonotype came up a few times. The gene calls are TRBV20-1 and TRBJ2-7; D is unresolved. CDR1 is DFQATT, CDR2 SNEGSKA, per germline (reference sequence). V was shortened by 3 bases and J by 2 bases, with 17 bases between the two germline ends. The CDR3 spans 15 residues. The CDR3 DNA follows: TGCAGTGCTAGTCGGCGCCTTTCCAAAACCTACGAGCAGTACTTC. Protein sequence: CSASRRLSKTYEQYF.

This clonotype was found many times. V and J are TRBV20-1 and TRBJ2-2; TRBD2 might be the D (6 bases). The V and J ends lost 3 bases and 7 bases respectively, with 9 bases between them. Per germline, CDR1 DFQATT and CDR2 SNEGSKA (reference sequence). The CDR3 is 12 amino acids. The DNA of the CDR3 is TGCAGTGCTAGTCCCGGGAGCGGGGAGCTGTTTTTT. Amino acids: CSASPGSGELFF.

The CDR3 DNA follows: TGTGCCAGCAGCCAAACCGGGACCTACGAGCAGTACTTC. It translates to CASSQTGTYEQYF. The rearrangement joins TRBV3-1 to TRBJ2-7, with a tentative D call TRBD2 (5 bases). CDR1 LGHDT and CDR2 YNNKEL come from the germline V gene (reference sequence). Trimming cost V 2 bases and J 2 bases, with 7 bases left between them. The CDR3 extends over 13 amino acids.

Ten or more counts support this clonotype. This chain connects TRBV2 to TRBJ2-2; perhaps TRBD2 as D (5 bases). The CDR3 consists of 16 residues. From germline, CDR1 is SNHLY and CDR2 FYNNEI. V lost 5 bases to trimming and J lost 3 bases, with 16 bases between them. CDR3 sequence reads: CASSSTRAGYTGELFF. The CDR3 nucleotides are TGTGCCAGCAGTTCAACTAGAGCAGGCTACACCGGGGAGCTGTTTTTT.

The chain recombines TRBV6-5 with TRBJ2-7, with TRBD2 identical over 8 bases. The CDR3 totals 16 residues. V lost 0 bases and J lost 0; bases outside the gene matches: 4. CDR1 MNHEY and CDR2 SVGAGI come from the germline V gene. The CDR3 nucleotides read TGTGCCAGCAGTTACTCGCGTAGCGGGGACTCCTACGAGCAGTACTTC. Its translation is CASSYSRSGDSYEQYF.

The sample holds a few counts of this clonotype. The chain links TRBV28 to TRBJ2-3; weak D call: TRBD2 (5 bases). The CDR3 sequence is 15 residues long. V lost 5 bases to trimming and J lost 4 bases, with 16 bases between them. From germline, CDR1 is MDHEN and CDR2 SYDVKM. The CDR3 loop reads CASSVGETDADTQYF. In nucleotides, the CDR3 is TGTGCCAGCAGTGTTGGGGAGACTGACGCAGATACGCAGTATTTT.

This clonotype was recorded at least ten times. The rearrangement links TRBV28 to TRBJ1-4, with a possible D match to TRBD1 (6 bases). This CDR3 spans 14 amino acids. The V and J ends lost 6 bases and 5 bases respectively, with 13 bases between them. CDR1 MDHEN and CDR2 SYDVKM come from the germline V gene. The CDR3 coding sequence is TGTGCCAGCAGCGAACAGGGTTGGAATGAAAAACTGTTTTTT. This gives the protein CASSEQGWNEKLFF.

This clonotype was found many times. V is TRBV20-1 and J is TRBJ1-6; D unclear. In germline, CDR1 is DFQATT, CDR2 SNEGSKA (reference sequence). The CDR3 runs 13 residues. V gave up 3 bases and J gave up 0 bases, with 3 bases separating them. The CDR3 bases are TGCAGTGCTAGTTACTCCTATAATTCACCCCTCCACTTT. This codes for CSASYSYNSPLHF.

There are many counts of this clonotype. The chain joins TRBV6-5 to TRBJ2-7; 9 bases align to TRBD2. Germline lookup yields CDR1 MNHEY and CDR2 SVGAGI. CDR3 size: 17 residues. V gave up 0 bases and J gave up 3 bases; unmatched junction bases: 9. CDR3 coding DNA: TGTGCCAGCAGTTACTCTTTGGCTAGCGGGATGTTCTACGAGCAGTACTTC. As protein: CASSYSLASGMFYEQYF.

Many counts were recorded for this clonotype. The V gene is TRBV11-2, the J gene TRBJ2-7; tentatively, D is TRBD1 (5 bases). This CDR3 contains 14 residues. Germline CDR1 and CDR2: SGHAT and FQNNGV. V lost 1 base to trimming and J lost 6 bases, with 13 bases between them. CDR3 DNA: TGTGCCAGCAGCTTAGTCGACAGCAGTAGCGAGCAGTACTTC. Translated: CASSLVDSSSEQYF.

The chain employs TRBV7-9 and TRBJ2-7; D might be TRBD1 (7 bases). There are 15 residues in the CDR3. Germline V gene lookup returns CDR1 SEHNR and CDR2 FQNEAQ (reference sequence). Trimming took off 10 bases at V and 0 bases at J, with 19 bases between the two ends. CDR3 protein: CANRKFRGVSYEQYF. The CDR3 DNA is TGTGCCAACAGAAAATTCAGGGGGGTCTCCTACGAGCAGTACTTC.

This clonotype has just a few counts. The chain joins TRBV7-9 to TRBJ1-6; 7 nucleotides align to TRBD1. CDR1 and CDR2 from the germline V gene are SEHNR and FQNEAQ (reference sequence). V was pared by 5 bases and J by 7 bases, with 5 bases of the junction left unmatched. The length of the CDR3 is 14 residues. The CDR3 region is CASSQTGTNSPLHF. In DNA form, the CDR3 reads TGTGCCAGCAGCCAGACAGGGACCAATTCACCCCTCCACTTT.

This clonotype showed up many times. The genes are TRBV2 and TRBJ2-2, with no clear D. Germline CDR1 SNHLY, CDR2 FYNNEI. The CDR3 is 15 residues long. CDR3: CAISGPAANTGELFF. CDR3 nucleotides: TGTGCTATCAGTGGACCAGCTGCGAACACCGGGGAGCTGTTTTTT. Based on the CDR3 plus reference TRBV2 and TRBJ2-2, the full variable domain is EPEVTQTPSHQVTQMGQEVILRCVPISNHLYFYWYRQILGQKVEFLVSFYNNEISEKSEIFDDQFSVERPDGSNFTLKIRSTKLEDSAMYFCAISGPAANTGELFFGEGSRLTVL.

The sample holds a few counts of this clonotype. V and J are TRBV7-6 and TRBJ2-2; D uncertain. V lost 5 bases, J lost 8 bases, and 6 bases lay in between. Germline loops: CDR1 SGHVS, CDR2 FNYEAQ. The CDR3 spans 11 residues. The CDR3 spells CASSPIGELFF. The CDR3 DNA sequence: TGTGCCAGCAGCCCAATAGGGGAGCTGTTTTTT.

The V gene is TRBV6-2 or TRBV6-3, the J gene TRBJ2-7; the match to TRBD2 covers 10 bases. Per the germline V gene, CDR1 is MNHEY and CDR2 is SVGEGT. This CDR3 has 14 amino acids. The junction had 9 bases not matched to a gene; V was cut back by 10 bases and J by 3 bases. The CDR3 loop is CATLKRGGRYEQYF. DNA of the CDR3: TGTGCCACCTTGAAGCGGGGGGGCCGCTACGAGCAGTACTTC.

The chain recombines TRBV6-1 with TRBJ1-6, with TRBD1 as a possible D gene (6 bases). This CDR3 has 18 amino acids. Germline CDR1 reads MNHNS; CDR2 reads SASEGT. V was cut by 10 bases and J by 10 bases, with 32 bases left in between. As DNA, the CDR3 is TGTGCCACCACAAATCCTCTATCCGGGGGCAGCCGATACTCACCCCTCCACTTT. Encoded protein: CATTNPLSGGSRYSPLHF.

This clonotype was detected a few times. The chain joins TRBV5-5 to TRBJ2-5; D uncertain. V was trimmed by 2 bases and J by 5 bases, leaving 13 bases between them. CDR3 length: 14 amino acids. CDR1 is SGHKS and CDR2 is YYEKEE in the germline V gene (reference sequence). Here the CDR3 DNA reads TGTGCCAGCAGCTTCTTCTCCATATCCGAGACCCAGTACTTC. Its protein product is CASSFFSISETQYF.

This clonotype has at least ten counts. The rearrangement uses TRBV12-3 or TRBV12-4 and TRBJ2-5; tentative D call: TRBD2 (5 bases). The CDR3 sequence is 14 residues long. Trimming cost V 6 bases and J 13 bases, with 24 bases left between them. CDR3 in amino acids: CASSSTGFLRGPYF. CDR3 coding DNA: TGTGCCAGCAGCTCGACGGGATTCCTACGGGGTCCGTACTTC.

The chain recombines TRBV5-1 with TRBJ2-1; the D is unclear. The V gene's germline CDR1 is SGHRS and CDR2 YFSETQ. The CDR3 sequence is 14 residues long. V lost 0 bases, J lost 5 bases, and 9 bases lay in between. Written as DNA, the CDR3 is TGCGCCAGCAGCTTGGGATACGTTAACAATGAGCAGTTCTTC. The encoded protein is CASSLGYVNNEQFF.

A note on this clonotype: A much larger clone differs from this one at a single base, so this may be a read error. The V and J genes are TRBV2 and TRBJ2-1; D tentatively fits TRBD1 or TRBD2 (6 bases each). This CDR3 spans 16 amino acids. The ends were cut back, 5 bases at V and 3 bases at J, with 17 bases in the middle. The germline V gene has CDR1 SNHLY and CDR2 FYNNEI. The CDR3 sequence: CASSRAGGRDYNEQFF. The CDR3 bases are TGTGCCAGCAGTCGCGCCGGGGGCCGGGACTACAATGAGCAGTTCTTC.

There are many counts of this clonotype. The rearrangement uses TRBV28 and TRBJ2-7, with a tentative D call TRBD2 (5 bases). The CDR3 has 11 amino acids. The germline V and J ends were trimmed by 7 bases and 9 bases, with 13 bases remaining between them. CDR1 and CDR2 (germline): MDHEN, SYDVKM. CDR3 sequence: CASTGFAGQYF. CDR3 nucleotides: TGTGCCAGCACTGGGTTCGCGGGGCAGTACTTC.

This clonotype appeared a few times. The chain carries TRBV5-6 and TRBJ2-7, with 11 bases aligning to TRBD2. From germline, CDR1 is SGHDT and CDR2 YYEEEE. Germline trimming cut 7 bases from V and 8 bases from J; bases unmatched to any gene: 11. CDR3 length: 14 amino acids. The CDR3 nucleotides read TGTGCCAGCGCCCCAGGGGCTAGCGGGAGGAAGCAGTACTTC. Amino acids: CASAPGASGRKQYF.

This clonotype has only a few counts. The J gene is TRBJ2-7, the V gene TRBV20-1, with 9 bases fitting TRBD1. V was clipped by 5 bases and J by 3 bases; unmatched bases: 11. CDR1 and CDR2 from the germline V gene are DFQATT and SNEGSKA (reference sequence). The length of the CDR3 is 15 residues. CDR3 amino acids: CSAEDDRGELYEQYF. The CDR3, as DNA: TGCAGTGCTGAAGATGACAGGGGGGAACTCTACGAGCAGTACTTC.

The rearrangement joins TRBV6-5 to TRBJ1-6, with a weak D call TRBD1 (6 bases). Germline CDR1 and CDR2: MNHEY and SVGAGI. Trimming removed 4 bases from V and 4 bases from J, with 11 bases in between. This CDR3 comprises 15 residues. CDR3 sequence reads: CASSSGDGYNSPLHF. CDR3 bases: TGTGCCAGCAGTTCAGGGGACGGGTATAATTCACCCCTCCACTTT.

There are a few counts of this clonotype. The chain is built from TRBV6-1 and TRBJ1-1, with D maybe TRBD1 (5 bases). V shed 7 bases and J shed 3 bases, with 12 bases lying between them. The CDR3 extends over 13 amino acids. Germline assignment: CDR1 MNHNS and CDR2 SASEGT. In DNA, the CDR3 is TGTGCCAGCACCCACGGGGGATACACTGAAGCTTTCTTT. Translating gives CASTHGGYTEAFF.

This clonotype was recorded once. This chain uses TRBV3-1 with TRBJ2-5; weak D call: TRBD1 (6 bases). Trimming removed 0 bases at V and 1 base at J, with 9 bases between. CDR1 is LGHDT and CDR2 is YNNKEL in the germline V gene (reference sequence). The CDR3 is made up of 15 amino acids. CDR3 sequence (DNA): TGTGCCAGCAGCCAAGATGGGGGCACCCAAGAGACCCAGTACTTC. It codes for CASSQDGGTQETQYF.